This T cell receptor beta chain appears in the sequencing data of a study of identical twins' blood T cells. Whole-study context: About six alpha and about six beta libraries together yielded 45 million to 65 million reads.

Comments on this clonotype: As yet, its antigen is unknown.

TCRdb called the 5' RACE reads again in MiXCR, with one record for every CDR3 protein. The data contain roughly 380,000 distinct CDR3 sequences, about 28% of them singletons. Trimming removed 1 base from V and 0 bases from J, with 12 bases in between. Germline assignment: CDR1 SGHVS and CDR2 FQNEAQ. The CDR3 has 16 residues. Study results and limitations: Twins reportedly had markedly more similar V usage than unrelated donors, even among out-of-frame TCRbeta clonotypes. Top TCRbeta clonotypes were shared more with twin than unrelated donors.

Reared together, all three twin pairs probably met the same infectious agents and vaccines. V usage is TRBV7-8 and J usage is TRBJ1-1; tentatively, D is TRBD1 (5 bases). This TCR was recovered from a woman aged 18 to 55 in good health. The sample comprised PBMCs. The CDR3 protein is CASSLGQGPMNTEAFF. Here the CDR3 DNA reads TGTGCCAGCAGCTTAGGCCAGGGCCCCATGAACACTGAAGCTTTCTTT. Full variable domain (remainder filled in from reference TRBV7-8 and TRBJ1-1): GAGVSQSPRYKVAKRGQDVALRCDPISGHVSLFWYQQALGQGPEFLTYFQNEAQLDKSGLPSDRFFAERPEGSVSTLKIQRTQQEDSAVYLCASSLGQGPMNTEAFFGQGTRLTVV.